This T cell receptor (beta chain) originates from a study of a mutant IDH1 vaccine in newly diagnosed glioma. Points on this clone: Its antigen is still unknown.

TCRdb's copy holds only in-frame clones and misses some; the assay was immunoSEQ multiplex PCR. Among tens of thousands of clones listed, approximately 80% were seen once. This CDR3 is 15 amino acids long. Germline V gene sequence: CDR1 MNHEY, CDR2 SVGAGI. V gave up 4 bases and J gave up 4 bases, with 17 bases separating them. Time point: week 23, last vaccination. The investigators gave 300 ug of mutant IDH1 20-mer peptide in each vaccine dose, together with topical imiquimod. This chain links TRBV6-5 with TRBJ2-7; D gene unclear. The TCR comes from a man aged 35-49 years with glioma. This sample comprised PBMCs, obtained from a glioma patient whose treatment included an IDH1 peptide vaccine. DNA of the CDR3: TGTGCCAGCAGTTCCGCGACCCTGACCCCATACGAGCAGTACTTC. Protein product: CASSSATLTPYEQYF.